This TCR beta chain comes out of a study of T cells in Graves' hyperthyroidism and ophthalmopathy. This CDR3 has 15 amino acids. Deletions cut 5 bases from V and 5 bases from J, with 18 bases between. Thyroid ultrasound, orbital computed tomography, clinical symptoms, and serum thyroxine and TRAb underpinned diagnoses. RNA transcripts gave rise to amplified TCR beta CDR3 regions. The HTBI primer set was used in a first-round RT-PCR of the TCR CDR3. In TCRdb, the multiplex PCR reads were re-called with MiXCR into one record per CDR3 protein. The table records 450,000 to 600,000 distinct CDR3 sequences, about 20% of them present only once.

The clonotype originates from a man in his forties or fifties with Graves' ophthalmopathy. The chain uses TRBV12-3 or TRBV12-4 and TRBJ1-1; possibly TRBD1 for D (5 bases). The sample taken for sequencing was blood. CDR3: CASSPQGTLGTEAFF. The CDR3 DNA follows: TGTGCCAGCAGTCCTCAAGGGACTCTCGGAACTGAAGCTTTCTTT.